This TCR beta chain stems from a study of T cell repertoires in cytomegalovirus infection. Study information: The authors used CMV epitopes that were HLA-C-restricted (recently identified) and HLA-B-restricted (well studied).

TCRdb itself ran the reads through MiXCR, one entry per CDR3 protein. The sample lists about 830,000 distinct CDR3 sequences; about 33% were seen once. The CDR3 extends over 17 amino acids. The ends lost 6 bases at V and 0 bases at J; junction bases unmatched: 8. Germline V gives CDR1 MDHEN, CDR2 SYDVKM. The study, taken as a whole, reports: It was HLA-C-restricted CMV-specific TCR beta clonotypes that dominated the response ex vivo.

In the case of this clonotype: No antigen is known for it.

This sequence joins TRBV28 and TRBJ1-5; TRBD1 matches at 10 bases. The TCR comes from a human donor in good health (CMV status not recorded). Some clones in this sample may be carry-over from other donors' samples. Sample: cultured CD8+ T cells from PBMCs, taken from culture after CMV antigen stimulation. CDR3 protein: CASRPGTGVYSNQPQHF. In nucleotides, the CDR3 is TGTGCCAGCAGGCCCGGGACAGGGGTTTATAGCAATCAGCCCCAGCATTTT.